This T cell receptor (beta chain) derives from a study of T cell responses to AZD1222 COVID-19 vaccine. General study points: Repertoires were sampled only after the peak T cell response. The donors showed a predominance of white British ancestry and of females, with possible underestimation of clonal diversity.

Regarding this clone: The antigen is not known.

Sequencing was performed with immunoSEQ multiplex PCR; in TCRdb, only in-frame clones are kept and a portion is missing. This sample has some 120,000 clones, with about 86% found just once. CDR1 is GTSNPN and CDR2 is SVGIG in the germline V gene (reference sequence). V lost 1 base to trimming and J lost 4 bases, with 4 bases between them. The CDR3 has 11 amino acids. The gene calls are TRBV30 and TRBJ2-5; D is unclear. Specimen: peripheral blood, collected 28 days after the second AZD1222 dose. This TCR came from an adult who received the AZD1222 COVID-19 vaccine. CDR3 coding DNA: TGTGCCTGGAGTGGGCCAGAGACCCAGTACTTC. It translates to CAWSGPETQYF.